These 20 T cell receptor beta chains share one sample of origin, sequenced in a study of blood T cell repertoires in COVID-19. Profiling relied on immunoSEQ multiplex PCR, and the TCRdb table lists in-frame clones only, not all of them. The table has around 220,000 clones, approximately 90% seen once. Sequenced: peripheral blood. These receptors were obtained from a woman in her thirties or forties who had recovered from COVID-19.

V is TRBV4-3 and J is TRBJ2-2; 11 bases match TRBD2. Trimming at V came to 1 base and at J to 2 bases, leaving 6 bases not matched to a gene. This CDR3 has 18 amino acids. Per the germline V gene, CDR1 is LGHNA and CDR2 is YSLEER. The CDR3 sequence is CASSQVTSGSTNTGELFF. For the CDR3, the DNA is TGCGCCAGCAGCCAAGTTACTAGCGGGAGTACAAACACCGGGGAGCTGTTTTTT.

The DNA for the CDR3 is TGTGCCAGCAGTTACGGTCAGACTGACACCGGGGAGCTGTTTTTT. This sequence encodes CASSYGQTDTGELFF. The chain is built from TRBV6-6 and TRBJ2-2; D is unclear. Looked up from germline, CDR1 is MNHNY and CDR2 is SVGAGI (reference sequence). V lost 2 bases, J lost 3 bases, and 10 bases lay in between. The CDR3 extends over 15 amino acids.

This clone turned up a few times. The V call is TRBV2, the J call TRBJ2-7; 11 nucleotides agree with TRBD2. V lost 9 bases and J lost 9; bases outside the gene matches: 7. This CDR3 contains 12 residues. CDR1 SNHLY and CDR2 FYNNEI come from the germline V gene. The CDR3: CARGLADSGQYF. Here the CDR3 DNA reads TGTGCCAGGGGACTAGCGGACAGCGGGCAGTACTTC.

This clone was observed once. The J gene is TRBJ2-2, the V gene TRBV4-3; 8 bases match TRBD2. V lost 4 bases to trimming and J lost 6 bases; unmatched junction nucleotides: 13. The CDR3 runs to 17 residues. In germline, CDR1 is LGHNA, CDR2 YSLEER. For the CDR3, the DNA is TGCGCCAGCAGCCCCCTGCGGGGGGCAATATTTGCCGGGGAGCTGTTTTTT. Translation: CASSPLRGAIFAGELFF.

CDR3 in DNA: TGTGCCAGCAGAGCGACAGGGGACGGACAGCCCCAGCATTTT. The encoded protein is CASRATGDGQPQHF. This chain uses TRBV6-6 with TRBJ1-5; 8 positions agree with TRBD1. Germline V CDR1 and CDR2: MNHNY, SVGAGI (reference sequence). J gave up 7 bases and V 6 bases, and 8 bases lay outside the gene matches. The CDR3 runs 14 residues.

This clone was counted once. This rearrangement joins TRBV4-2 to TRBJ2-1, with 11 bases that match TRBD2. This CDR3 is 18 amino acids long. V trimming: 0 bases; J trimming: 5 bases; junction bases outside the gene matches: 9. Germline V gives CDR1 LGHNA, CDR2 YNFKEQ. The CDR3 DNA reads as TGTGCCAGCAGCCAAGAAATATTCGGGACTAGCGGTCACAATGAGCAGTTCTTC. Translated: CASSQEIFGTSGHNEQFF.

This chain joins TRBV6-2 or TRBV6-3 and TRBJ1-2; 8 nucleotides match TRBD1. V was clipped by 0 bases and J by 2 bases; unmatched bases: 5. The germline CDR1 and CDR2 sequences are MNHEY and SVGEGT. CDR3 length: 16 residues. The CDR3, as DNA: TGTGCCAGCAGTTACTCGAATAGACAGGGGAACTATGGCTACACCTTC. Its protein product is CASSYSNRQGNYGYTF.

The J gene is TRBJ2-3, the V gene TRBV9, with 13 bases fitting TRBD2. The CDR3 length is 17 residues. V shed 5 bases and J 2 bases; nucleotides not matched to a gene: 8. CDR1 and CDR2 from the germline V gene are SGDLS and YYNGEE. Here the CDR3 reads CASSSGLAGSYTDTQYF. In DNA form, the CDR3 reads TGTGCCAGCAGTTCGGGACTAGCGGGGTCGTACACAGATACGCAGTATTTT.

CDR3 DNA: TGTGCCAGCAGCAAAGTAGCGCACCCGAGCTCCTACGAGCAGTACTTC. Translated: CASSKVAHPSSYEQYF. V usage is TRBV7-2 and J usage is TRBJ2-7, with a tentative D call TRBD2 (5 bases). V dropped 5 bases and J dropped 0 bases, with 17 bases sitting between them. Looked up from germline, CDR1 is SGHTA and CDR2 is FQGNSA. The CDR3 consists of 16 residues.

J is TRBJ1-1 and V is TRBV19; D gene unclear. V lost 5 bases to trimming and J lost 1 base, with 8 bases between them. This CDR3 region has 13 residues. Germline values: CDR1 LNHDA, CDR2 SQIVND (reference sequence). The CDR3 DNA sequence: TGTGCCAGTAGTCCGTACAGGAACACTGAAGCTTTCTTT. Translation gives CASSPYRNTEAFF. Full variable domain (outside the CDR3, taken from reference TRBV19 and TRBJ1-1): DGGITQSPKYLFRKEGQNVTLSCEQNLNHDAMYWYRQDPGQGLRLIYYSQIVNDFQKGDIAEGYSVSREKKESFPLTVTSAQKNPTAFYLCASSPYRNTEAFFGQGTRLTVV.

The chain is built from TRBV11-2 and TRBJ1-5; D is unclear. V lost 0 bases to trimming and J lost 3 bases, with 9 bases between them. This CDR3 region has 15 residues. Germline V gene data show CDR1 as SGHAT and CDR2 as FQNNGV. CDR3 sequence reads: CASSLDPRDNQPQHF. CDR3 coding DNA: TGTGCCAGCAGCTTAGATCCCCGGGACAATCAGCCCCAGCATTTT.

The V gene is TRBV4-1, the J gene TRBJ2-1, with 8 bases aligning to TRBD2. The length of the CDR3 is 18 residues. CDR1 and CDR2 (germline): MGHRA, YSYEKL. V was clipped by 2 bases and J by 2 bases; unmatched bases: 11. Here the CDR3 DNA reads TGCGCCAGCAGCCAAAAATCCACGGGACTAGACCCCTACAATGAGCAGTTCTTC. It codes for CASSQKSTGLDPYNEQFF.

This chain uses TRBV21-1 with TRBJ2-1; the D call TRBD1 from the table was never checked on the DNA. TRBV21-1 is described as a pseudogene. The CDR3 is 17 residues long. The CDR3 bases are TGTGCCAGCAGGCCAAAGGGGCAGGGCTTCGGCTACAATGAGCAGTTCTTC. Encoded protein: CASRPKGQGFGYNEQFF.

The chain recombines TRBV27 with TRBJ1-6, with a tentative D call TRBD1 (5 bases). CDR3 size: 15 residues. V was trimmed by 7 bases and J by 8 bases, leaving 18 bases between them. Germline-derived CDR1 and CDR2 are MNHEY and SMNVEV (reference sequence). CDR3 nucleotide sequence: TGTGCCAGCACCACCTGGGAGGGGAAACATTCACCCCTCCACTTT. It encodes CASTTWEGKHSPLHF.

With regard to this clone: One end of the junction does not line up with germline, which may come from a read error. This chain uses TRBV7-8 with TRBJ1-5; a possible D gene is TRBD1 (5 bases). The CDR3 spans 14 residues. Looked up from germline, CDR1 is SGHVS and CDR2 is FQNEAQ. The CDR3 nucleotides read TGTGCCAGCAGCTTAGCAGGGACTCCCGGGCCCCGATTTTTT. This codes for CASSLAGTPGPRFF.

This clone appeared once. The V call is TRBV6-5, the J call TRBJ2-5, with 10 bases fitting TRBD1. The CDR3 is 13 residues long. V dropped 6 bases and J dropped 4; count of bases not matched to a gene: 2. The germline gives CDR1 MNHEY, CDR2 SVGAGI. DNA for the CDR3: TGTGCCAGCAGAAGGGACAGGGGAGAGACCCAGTACTTC. This gives the protein CASRRDRGETQYF.

The V and J genes are TRBV7-2 and TRBJ2-2; the D gene is possibly TRBD1 (5 bases). The CDR3 consists of 16 residues. V lost 0 bases, J lost 1 base, and 9 bases lay in between. Per the germline V gene, CDR1 is SGHTA and CDR2 is FQGNSA. CDR3 bases: TGTGCCAGCAGCTTAGCGCGGACAATGAACACCGGGGAGCTGTTTTTT. Translated, it gives CASSLARTMNTGELFF.

The rearrangement uses TRBV6-6 and TRBJ2-1, with D perhaps matching TRBD2 (6 bases). Germline CDR1 MNHNY, CDR2 SVGAGI (reference sequence). This CDR3 is built from 15 residues. V dropped 6 bases and J dropped 3 bases, with 15 bases sitting between them. CDR3 nucleotides: TGTGCCAGCAGAGTACGGGACTCCTACTACAATGAGCAGTTCTTC. Translated: CASRVRDSYYNEQFF.

J is TRBJ2-7 and V is TRBV19, with 10 bases that match TRBD2. The trim removed 10 bases at V and 7 bases at J, leaving 16 bases unmatched. CDR1 is LNHDA, CDR2 SQIVND, per germline (reference sequence). The CDR3 totals 15 residues. The CDR3 region is CAIKPLAGNPREQYF. In nucleotides, the CDR3 is TGTGCCATAAAACCACTAGCGGGGAACCCTAGAGAGCAGTACTTC.

This chain links TRBV19 with TRBJ2-3, with D hard to call. Trimming stripped 1 base from V and 0 bases from J, with 5 bases between. This CDR3 is built from 14 residues. Per the germline V gene, CDR1 is LNHDA and CDR2 is SQIVND (reference sequence). CDR3 amino acids: CASSIGRSTDTQYF. The DNA of the CDR3 is TGTGCCAGTAGTATAGGGCGGAGCACAGATACGCAGTATTTT.